This TCR beta chain was obtained from a study of CD8+ T cells in alopecia areata. Study as a whole: Treated patients were dosed with oral tofacitinib, taking 5 to 10 mg twice daily. A 6-month off-drug phase came after tofacitinib, which had lasted 6 to 18 months.

TCR sequencing used cDNA made by reverse transcription of extracted RNA. This table comes from immunoSEQ multiplex PCR, and its TCRdb copy is limited to in-frame clones, with some not included. The table lists approximately 91,000 clones, less than 50% of them singletons, with about 0.79% in the top ten. V dropped 0 bases and J dropped 2; count of bases not matched to a gene: 0. This CDR3 has 14 residues. CDR1 is KGHSH, CDR2 LQKENI, per germline. This clone has a single count. The receptor's source is a human donor with alopecia areata. Sequenced sample: CD4+ T cells sorted from blood. This chain connects TRBV18 to TRBJ1-2; 7 nucleotides align to TRBD1. CDR3 protein: CASSPPDRNYGYTF. CDR3 DNA sequence: TGTGCCAGCTCACCACCGGACAGGAACTATGGCTACACCTTC.